This T cell receptor (beta chain) is from a study of T cell repertoires in ileal Crohn's disease. Study-level information: Patients had a median roughly 8-year disease duration, and roughly 38% were active smokers. Findings and limits, study-wide: Clonality above 26.8% at surgery always came with endoscopic recurrence.

Only in-frame clones appear in the TCRdb table, and some are missing; sequencing was by immunoSEQ multiplex PCR. Of thousands of clones listed, roughly 80% are singletons. Time point defined: proximal margin of the surgical specimen (macroscopically non-inflamed). CDR3 length: 16 residues. V shed 9 bases and J shed 3 bases, with 24 bases lying between them. This clone has just one count. Its antigen is not identified. The V gene is TRBV5-3, the J gene TRBJ1-1, with D maybe TRBD1 (5 bases). TRBV5-3 is an ORF for which the function is uncertain. This sequence originates from an adult with Crohn's disease. Sequenced input: ileal tissue. The CDR3: CATREEERAAYTEAFF. DNA for the CDR3: TGTGCCACCAGGGAGGAAGAGCGGGCCGCGTACACTGAAGCTTTCTTT.